A single T cell receptor beta chain is shown here with its context. Repertoires were generated with immunoSEQ multiplex PCR, while TCRdb's copy carries only in-frame clones and drops some. The sample lists about 190,000 clones, more than 75% seen once, with approximately 16% in the top ten. This sample was included in a study of blood T cell repertoires in COVID-19. Study information: Collection of acute and convalescent COVID-19 samples took place in the United States, Italy and Spain.

Germline values: CDR1 SGHAT, CDR2 FQNNGV. V shed 4 bases and J 0 bases; nucleotides not matched to a gene: 6. This CDR3 region has 16 residues. The clonotype was recovered from a woman aged 50 to 60 with acute COVID-19. The sample consisted of PBMCs or T cells enriched from blood (not recorded which). The rearrangement uses TRBV11-2 and TRBJ2-1; TRBD2 matches 7 bases. The CDR3 bases are TGTGCCAGCAGCTCGCTGGGGGGGACCTCCTACAATGAGCAGTTCTTC. As protein: CASSSLGGTSYNEQFF.